The 26 T cell receptor beta chains given below trace back to one sample, sequenced in a study of Graves' ophthalmopathy and Graves' hyperthyroidism (dated by TCRdb to 2016 to 2019). The sequencer listed for this sample is Illumina HiSeq 2000. TCR beta CDR3 regions were amplified from RNA transcripts for repertoire sequencing. The first round was an RT-PCR using HTBI primers with the Qiagen OneStep RT-PCR kit, and this first round was followed by a second-round multiplex PCR, then size selection and purification. TCRdb reprocessing: public reads trimmed at Q25 with fastp, clones called with MiXCR, in-frame beta chains kept. Each CDR3 protein gets just one entry, which takes the most common genes and DNA from the rows behind it. For this sample the table gives about 600,000 distinct CDR3 sequences, of which approximately 35% were detected only once. 3.5% to 4.5% of the sample lies in the top ten. Sequencing was carried out using peripheral blood or thyroid tissue (not recorded which). These TCRs come from an adult man with Graves' hyperthyroidism.

This clonotype appeared many times. The chain uses TRBV19 and TRBJ2-7; no clear D gene. This CDR3 region has 14 residues. Trimming stripped 3 bases from V and 2 bases from J, with 11 bases between. The V gene's germline CDR1 is LNHDA and CDR2 SQIVND (reference sequence). CDR3 sequence reads: CASSISRQTYEQYF. CDR3 in DNA: TGTGCCAGTAGTATCTCCAGGCAAACCTACGAGCAGTACTTC.

This clonotype was seen repeatedly, ten times or more. The V call is TRBV29-1, the J call TRBJ1-1; D is ambiguous. The CDR3 extends over 13 amino acids. Germline V gene lookup returns CDR1 SQVTM and CDR2 ANQGSEA. V was cut by 7 bases and J by 1 base, with 13 bases left in between. The CDR3 loop is CSAARGANTEAFF. The CDR3, as DNA: TGCAGCGCCGCCCGGGGAGCGAACACTGAAGCTTTCTTT.

The chain carries TRBV7-6 and TRBJ2-1, with 7 bases aligning to TRBD2. Looked up from germline, CDR1 is SGHVS and CDR2 is FNYEAQ. V gave up 1 base and J gave up 6 bases; unmatched junction bases: 9. CDR3 length equals 16 residues. The DNA of the CDR3 is TGTGCCAGCAGCTTAGGAGGGCGGGAGCTCCCCAATGAGCAGTTCTTC. This sequence encodes CASSLGGRELPNEQFF.

This clonotype was observed once. The V call is TRBV28, the J call TRBJ1-1; D uncertain. V was trimmed by 2 bases and J by 1 base, leaving 14 bases between them. Germline CDR1 is MDHEN and CDR2 is SYDVKM. The CDR3 consists of 16 residues. CDR3 amino acids: CASSLILFEQNTEAFF. As DNA, the CDR3 is TGTGCCAGCAGTTTAATCCTCTTTGAGCAGAACACTGAAGCTTTCTTT.

The chain employs TRBV5-4 and TRBJ2-7; 7 positions agree with TRBD1. The V segment lost 3 bases and the J segment 2 bases; nucleotides outside the gene matches: 5. The germline gives CDR1 SGHNT, CDR2 YYREEE (reference sequence). This CDR3 comprises 14 residues. The CDR3 is CASSSQTGPYEQYF. In DNA, the CDR3 is TGTGCCAGCAGCTCACAGACAGGGCCCTACGAGCAGTACTTC.

This clonotype was counted at least ten times. The chain combines TRBV9 with TRBJ1-2, with D unresolved. CDR1 is SGDLS and CDR2 is YYNGEE in the germline V gene. This CDR3 comprises 15 residues. The germline V and J ends were trimmed by 3 bases and 0 bases, with 12 bases remaining between them. CDR3 sequence reads: CASSATDGSNYGYTF. CDR3 coding DNA: TGTGCCAGCAGCGCAACCGACGGATCTAACTATGGCTACACCTTC.

On this clonotype itself: Being one base from a much bigger clone, this may be a read error. The chain uses TRBV10-2 and TRBJ2-5, with 10 bases lining up with TRBD2. V shed 3 bases, J shed 5 bases, and the junction held 6 bases outside the gene matches. Germline V gene sequence: CDR1 WSHSY, CDR2 SAAADI. CDR3 length: 15 amino acids. The CDR3 nucleotides are TGCGCCAGCAGTGACCTGCTAGCGGGAGATGAGACCCAGTACTTC. It specifies CASSDLLAGDETQYF.

The chain couples TRBV2 to TRBJ2-5, with a possible D match to TRBD2 (7 bases). The closer fit of TRBJ2-7 to the DNA end suggests the J call may be wrong. This CDR3 has 17 amino acids. The V gene's germline CDR1 is SNHLY and CDR2 FYNNEI. DNA for the CDR3: TGTGCCAGCAGTGAAGCGGGGGGGCTAGCGGTCTCCTACGAGCAGTACTTC. It is translated as CASSEAGGLAVSYEQYF.

This clonotype came up once. Just one base apart from a much larger clone, this may be a read error. This chain connects TRBV5-4 to TRBJ2-7; possibly TRBD1 or TRBD2 for D (5 bases each). V was cut by 0 bases and J by 7 bases, with 14 bases left in between. CDR1 and CDR2 from the germline V gene are SGHNT and YYREEE (reference sequence). This CDR3 has 14 amino acids. CDR3 residues: CASSLDGEGFEQYF. The CDR3 DNA is TGTGCCAGCAGCTTGGATGGTGAGGGGTTTGAGCAGTACTTC.

This clonotype was recorded at least ten times. The chain couples TRBV9 to TRBJ1-6, with D unclear. Germline CDR1 reads SGDLS; CDR2 reads YYNGEE. CDR3 size: 14 residues. V lost 3 bases to trimming and J lost 12 bases, with 16 bases between them. The CDR3 reads CASSAQEGPIPLHF. CDR3 bases: TGTGCCAGCAGCGCCCAAGAGGGCCCCATACCCCTCCACTTT.

This clonotype has a count of ten or more. The V and J genes are TRBV2 and TRBJ1-4; the D gene is possibly TRBD1 (6 bases). Trimming took off 6 bases at V and 1 base at J, with 9 bases between the two ends. This CDR3 spans 14 amino acids. The V gene's germline CDR1 is SNHLY and CDR2 FYNNEI. The CDR3 nucleotides are TGTGCCAGCAGCCTGACAGGAACTAATGAAAAACTGTTTTTT. Its translation is CASSLTGTNEKLFF.

This clonotype was counted between two and nine times. The chain employs TRBV20-1 and TRBJ1-2; D is undetermined. V was clipped by 6 bases and J by 1 base, with 12 bases between them. CDR1 and CDR2 from the germline V gene are DFQATT and SNEGSKA (reference sequence). The CDR3 length is 13 residues. The CDR3 here is CSAALGVNYGYTF. CDR3 bases: TGCAGTGCCGCCTTGGGCGTTAACTATGGCTACACCTTC.

To note about this clonotype: A much larger clonotype is one base distant, so this may be a read error. The chain couples TRBV19 to TRBJ1-1; D gene uncertain. There are 12 residues in the CDR3. Germline CDR1 and CDR2: LNHDA and SQIVND (reference sequence). CDR3: CASMGRNTEALF. The CDR3 nucleotides read TGTGCCAGTATGGGCAGGAACACTGAAGCTCTCTTT.

At least ten counts were recorded for this clonotype. The chain has TRBV20-1 and TRBJ2-6; tentative D call: TRBD1 (6 bases). From germline, CDR1 is DFQATT and CDR2 SNEGSKA (reference sequence). With 3 bases removed from V and 4 bases from J, the gap between germline ends came to 13 bases. This CDR3 region has 15 residues. The CDR3 nucleotides read TGCAGTGCTAGCCGCACAGGGAGCGGGGCCAACGTCCTGACTTTC. Translated: CSASRTGSGANVLTF.

This clonotype has a count of ten or more. The gene calls are TRBV5-4 and TRBJ1-1; D unresolved. The CDR3 extends over 13 amino acids. CDR1 SGHNT and CDR2 YYREEE come from the germline V gene (reference sequence). Deletions cut 2 bases from V and 1 base from J, with 6 bases between. DNA of the CDR3: TGTGCCAGCAGCTTCGTGGAGAACACTGAAGCTTTCTTT. It yields the protein CASSFVENTEAFF.

This clonotype was found a few times. A much larger clone is a single base away; this may be a read error. The chain employs TRBV2 and TRBJ1-2, with D hard to call. Germline-derived CDR1 and CDR2 are SNHLY and FYNNEI. The CDR3 runs 14 residues. Trimming took off 11 bases at V and 0 bases at J, with 16 bases between the two ends. The CDR3 DNA reads as TGTGCCGGCAAGGGCAGCTACGCTAACTATGGCTACACCTTC. It encodes CAGKGSYANYGYTF.

V and J are TRBV5-1 and TRBJ2-2, with 10 positions matching TRBD2. Losses at the gene ends were 4 bases for V and 4 bases for J; bases not matched to a gene: 10. Germline CDR1 is SGHRS and CDR2 is YFSETQ. The CDR3 sequence is 17 residues long. The CDR3 sequence is CASSGILAGDGTGELFF. DNA for the CDR3: TGCGCCAGCAGCGGGATTCTAGCGGGAGATGGCACCGGGGAGCTGTTTTTT.

This clonotype appeared a few times. The rearrangement uses TRBV4-1 and TRBJ1-1; the D gene is possibly TRBD1 (5 bases). Looked up from germline, CDR1 is MGHRA and CDR2 is YSYEKL. Between the trimmed V and J ends, which lost 4 bases and 0 bases, there was a span of 12 bases. The CDR3 totals 15 residues. CDR3 bases: TGCGCCAGCAGCCCGGAGGGGAGTCTGAACACTGAAGCTTTCTTT. Translated, it gives CASSPEGSLNTEAFF.

Here the CDR3 DNA reads TGTGCCAGCAGTGGAGGAGGTCAGGGGATGAGTAGCAATCAGCCCCAGCATTTT. This codes for CASSGGGQGMSSNQPQHF. The chain uses TRBV2 and TRBJ1-5; possible D gene TRBD1, 6 bases. The CDR3 is 18 residues long. Trimming shortened V by 4 bases and J by 0 bases, and 19 bases separated the two germline ends. Germline V CDR1 and CDR2: SNHLY, FYNNEI. The full variable domain, in which reference TRBV2 and TRBJ1-5 provide the parts outside the CDR3, is EPEVTQTPSHQVTQMGQEVILRCVPISNHLYFYWYRQILGQKVEFLVSFYNNEISEKSEIFDDQFSVERPDGSNFTLKIRSTKLEDSAMYFCASSGGGQGMSSNQPQHFGDGTRLSIL.

The CDR3 sequence: CATSVPGSGELFF. As DNA, the CDR3 is TGTGCCACCAGTGTTCCTGGAAGCGGGGAGCTGTTTTTT. The V gene is TRBV24-1, the J gene TRBJ2-2; D ambiguous. The V and J ends lost 5 bases and 7 bases respectively, with 10 bases between them. The CDR3 covers 13 residues. CDR1 is KGHDR, CDR2 SFDVKD, per germline.

In this sample, this clonotype turned up a few times. The chain recombines TRBV12-3 or TRBV12-4 with TRBJ2-2; D might be TRBD1 (5 bases). The germline V and J ends were trimmed by 3 bases and 7 bases, with 12 bases remaining between them. The CDR3 length is 14 residues. CDR3: CASSFPGPGGELFF. The CDR3 DNA reads as TGTGCCAGCAGTTTTCCAGGGCCGGGCGGGGAGCTGTTTTTT.

The rearrangement uses TRBV7-2 and TRBJ1-5; 10 positions match TRBD1. Per the germline V gene, CDR1 is SGHTA and CDR2 is FQGNSA. The J segment lost 7 bases and the V segment lost 8 bases, leaving 17 bases of the junction unmatched. The CDR3 contains 17 residues. The CDR3 reads CASSRDRGLGSGQPQHF. In DNA, the CDR3 is TGTGCCAGCTCACGGGACAGGGGTTTGGGTTCGGGGCAGCCCCAGCATTTT.

The chain joins TRBV19 to TRBJ2-7; unclear D gene. V was shortened by 2 bases and J by 5 bases, with 13 bases between the two germline ends. The CDR3 extends over 14 amino acids. CDR1 and CDR2 (germline): LNHDA, SQIVND (reference sequence). The CDR3 DNA sequence: TGTGCCAGTAGTATAACTACCTCGCCGGACGAGCAGTACTTC. Its translation is CASSITTSPDEQYF.

Notes on this clonotype: One base away lies a much larger clone, so this may be a sequencing read error. V is TRBV12-3 or TRBV12-4 and J is TRBJ1-3; D is possibly TRBD1 (5 bases). The CDR3 length is 15 residues. For the CDR3, the DNA is TGTCCCAGCAGTTACTCGGGACCCTCTGGAAACACCATATATTTT. Its translation: CPSSYSGPSGNTIYF.

The chain links TRBV6-5 to TRBJ1-5, with D maybe TRBD1 (5 bases). Germline-derived CDR1 and CDR2 are MNHEY and SVGAGI. The V and J ends lost 5 bases and 0 bases respectively, with 14 bases between them. The CDR3 extends over 16 amino acids. The CDR3 sequence is CASSEYGQGSNQPQHF. The CDR3 DNA sequence: TGTGCCAGCAGTGAATACGGGCAGGGTAGCAATCAGCCCCAGCATTTT.

This clonotype has a count of ten or more. The chain employs TRBV6-5 and TRBJ1-2; possibly TRBD1 for D (5 bases). From germline, CDR1 is MNHEY and CDR2 SVGAGI. The CDR3 length is 14 residues. Trimming stripped 2 bases from V and 4 bases from J, with 11 bases between. CDR3 in amino acids: CASSYLLGGYGYTF. The DNA for the CDR3 is TGTGCCAGCAGTTACCTACTGGGGGGCTATGGCTACACCTTC.